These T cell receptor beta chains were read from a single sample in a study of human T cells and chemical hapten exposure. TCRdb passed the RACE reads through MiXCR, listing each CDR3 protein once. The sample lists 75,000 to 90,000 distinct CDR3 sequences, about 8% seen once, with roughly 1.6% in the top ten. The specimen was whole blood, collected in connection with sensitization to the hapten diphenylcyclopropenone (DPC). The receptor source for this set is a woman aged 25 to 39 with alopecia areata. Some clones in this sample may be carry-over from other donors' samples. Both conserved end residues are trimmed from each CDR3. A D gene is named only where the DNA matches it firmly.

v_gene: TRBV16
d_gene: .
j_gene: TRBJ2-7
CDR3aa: ASSRNECRDEQY

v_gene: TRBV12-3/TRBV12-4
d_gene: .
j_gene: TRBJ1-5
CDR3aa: ASSETSNQPQH

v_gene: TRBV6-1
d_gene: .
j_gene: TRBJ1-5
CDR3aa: ASSAGGNQPQH

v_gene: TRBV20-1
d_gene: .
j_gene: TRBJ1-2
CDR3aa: SGGGSYGYT

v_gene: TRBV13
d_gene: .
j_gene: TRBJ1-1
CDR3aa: ASSSGLGTEAF

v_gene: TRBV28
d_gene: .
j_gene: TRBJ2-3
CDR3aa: AGGGASTDTQY

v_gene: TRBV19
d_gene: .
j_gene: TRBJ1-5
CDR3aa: ASSLNAISGQPQH

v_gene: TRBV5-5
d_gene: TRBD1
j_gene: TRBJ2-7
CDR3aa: ASSSPGQGPSEQY

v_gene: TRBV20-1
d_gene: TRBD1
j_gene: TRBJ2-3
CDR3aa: SARDLIGQGYGTDTQY

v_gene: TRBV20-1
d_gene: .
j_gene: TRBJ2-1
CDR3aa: SASPFRKTNNEQF

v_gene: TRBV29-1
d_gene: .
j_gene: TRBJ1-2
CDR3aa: SVASGANYGYT

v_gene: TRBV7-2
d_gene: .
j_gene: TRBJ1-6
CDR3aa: ASSLVGPNSPLH

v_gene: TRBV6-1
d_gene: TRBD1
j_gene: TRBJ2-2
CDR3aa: ASSELRQGAGELF

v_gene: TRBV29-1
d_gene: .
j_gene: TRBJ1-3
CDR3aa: SVMLVAGAIY

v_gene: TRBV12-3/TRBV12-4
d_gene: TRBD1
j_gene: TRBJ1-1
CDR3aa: ASSGTVAVAF

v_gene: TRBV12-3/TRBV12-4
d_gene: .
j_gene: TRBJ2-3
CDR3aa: ASSFLSGNTDTQY

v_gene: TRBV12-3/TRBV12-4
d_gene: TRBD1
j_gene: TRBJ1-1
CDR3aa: ASSLETGMWPSMNTEAF

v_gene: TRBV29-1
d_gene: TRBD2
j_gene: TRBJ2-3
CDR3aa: SVVAGGSTDTQY

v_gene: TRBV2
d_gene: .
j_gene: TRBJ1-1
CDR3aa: ASSWGLNTEAF

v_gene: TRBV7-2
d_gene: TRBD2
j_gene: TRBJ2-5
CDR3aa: ASSLASGGVQGTQY

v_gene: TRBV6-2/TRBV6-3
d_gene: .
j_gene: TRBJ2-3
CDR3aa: ASSSAGTATDTQY

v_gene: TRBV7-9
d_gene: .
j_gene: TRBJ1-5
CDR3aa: ASSTTGGSNQPQH

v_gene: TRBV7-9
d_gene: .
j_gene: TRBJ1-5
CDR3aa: ASSLEDQPQH

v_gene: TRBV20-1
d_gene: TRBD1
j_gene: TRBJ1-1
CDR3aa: SASEGAGTEAF

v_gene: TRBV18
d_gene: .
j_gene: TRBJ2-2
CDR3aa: ASSQNRDPRTGELF

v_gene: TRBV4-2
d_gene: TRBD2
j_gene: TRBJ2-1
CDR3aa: ASSQVLAGGSYNEQF

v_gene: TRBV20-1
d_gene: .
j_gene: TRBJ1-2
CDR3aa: SARGRQLALNYGYT

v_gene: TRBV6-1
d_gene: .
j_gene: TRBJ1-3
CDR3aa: ASSGNYFLSGNTIY

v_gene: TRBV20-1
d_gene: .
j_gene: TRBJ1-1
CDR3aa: SARDQGRAREAF

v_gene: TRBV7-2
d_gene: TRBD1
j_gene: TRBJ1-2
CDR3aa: ASSPFRTGAYGYT

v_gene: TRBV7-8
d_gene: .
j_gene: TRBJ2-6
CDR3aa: AGSGANVLT

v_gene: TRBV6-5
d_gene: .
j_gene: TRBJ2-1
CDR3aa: ASRKSSNNEQF

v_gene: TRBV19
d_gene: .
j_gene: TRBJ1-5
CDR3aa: ASSSPKDPSDQPQH

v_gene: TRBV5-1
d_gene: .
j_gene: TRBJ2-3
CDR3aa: ASSSPLDTFSTDTQY

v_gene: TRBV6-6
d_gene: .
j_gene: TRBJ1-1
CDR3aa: ASSYSAGRSEAF

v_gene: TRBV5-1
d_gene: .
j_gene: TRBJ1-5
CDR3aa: ASSLSSEGNQPQH

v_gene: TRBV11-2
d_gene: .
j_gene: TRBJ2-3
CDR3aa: ASSLAGYGGPLFTDTQY

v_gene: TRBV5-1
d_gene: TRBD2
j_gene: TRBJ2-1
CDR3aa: ASSLAGLAEKQF

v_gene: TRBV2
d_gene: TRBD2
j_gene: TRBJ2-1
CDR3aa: ASSFPGGASYNEQF

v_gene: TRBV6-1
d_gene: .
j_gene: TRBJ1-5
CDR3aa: ASSSYQPQH

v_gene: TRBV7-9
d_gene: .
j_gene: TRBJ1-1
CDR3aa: ASSLGFQRENTEAF

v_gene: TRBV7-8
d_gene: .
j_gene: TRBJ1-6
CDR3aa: ASSLGQYASPLH

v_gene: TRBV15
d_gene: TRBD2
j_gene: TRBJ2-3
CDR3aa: ALRASGGGDTQY

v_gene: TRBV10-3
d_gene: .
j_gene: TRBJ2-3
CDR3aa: AISVRDSTDTQY

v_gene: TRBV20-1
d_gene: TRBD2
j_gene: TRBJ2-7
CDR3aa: SGSSGGSYEQY

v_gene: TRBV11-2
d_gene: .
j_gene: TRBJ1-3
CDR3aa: ASSLILRNTIY

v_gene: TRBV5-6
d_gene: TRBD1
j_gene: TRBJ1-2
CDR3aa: ASSDGTVVNYGYT

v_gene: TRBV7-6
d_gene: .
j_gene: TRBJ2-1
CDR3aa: ATGEGGGYNEQF

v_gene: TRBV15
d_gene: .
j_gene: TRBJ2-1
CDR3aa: ATSRRRGPPEQF

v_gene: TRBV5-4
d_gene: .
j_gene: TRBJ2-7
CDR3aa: ASSLGAAYEQY

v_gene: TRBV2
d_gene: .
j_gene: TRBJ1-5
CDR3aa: ASRAGGAYQPQH